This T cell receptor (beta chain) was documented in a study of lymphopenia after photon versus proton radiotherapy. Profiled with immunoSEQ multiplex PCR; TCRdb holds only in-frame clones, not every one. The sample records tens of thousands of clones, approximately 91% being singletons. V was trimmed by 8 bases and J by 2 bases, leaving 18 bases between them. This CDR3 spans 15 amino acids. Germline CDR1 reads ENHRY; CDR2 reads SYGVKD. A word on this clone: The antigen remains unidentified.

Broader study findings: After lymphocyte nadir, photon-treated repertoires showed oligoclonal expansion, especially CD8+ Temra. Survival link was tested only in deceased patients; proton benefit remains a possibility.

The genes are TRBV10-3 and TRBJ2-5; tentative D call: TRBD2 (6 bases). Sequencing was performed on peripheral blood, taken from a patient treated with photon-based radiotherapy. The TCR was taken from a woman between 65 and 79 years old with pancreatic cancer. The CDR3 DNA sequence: TGTGCCATCGCGGCCGTGCGGGGCGAACAAGAGACCCAGTACTTC. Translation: CAIAAVRGEQETQYF.